The 29 T cell receptor beta chains given below trace back to one sample, sequenced in a study of blood T cell repertoires in COVID-19. Profiled with immunoSEQ multiplex PCR; TCRdb holds only in-frame clones, not every one. Of a few hundred thousand clones in the sample, 75% to 90% were seen once. Sequences were obtained from PBMCs or T cells enriched from blood (not recorded which). Every receptor here comes from a woman aged 30 to 39 who had been exposed to COVID-19.

V gene TRBV4-1 combines with J gene TRBJ2-7; 8 nucleotides align to TRBD2. The germline CDR1 and CDR2 sequences are MGHRA and YSYEKL. The CDR3 loop spans 17 amino acids. V gave up 2 bases and J gave up 2 bases; unmatched junction bases: 11. CDR3 protein: CASSQPPSPGGAYEQYF. The CDR3 DNA follows: TGCGCCAGCAGCCAACCCCCATCCCCCGGGGGGGCCTACGAGCAGTACTTC.

A single count supports this clone. The CDR3 reads CASSSIALGGAFGYTF. In DNA form, the CDR3 reads TGTGCCAGCAGCTCAATTGCCTTAGGAGGAGCCTTTGGCTACACCTTC. The chain couples TRBV28 to TRBJ1-2; D not certain. The germline V gene has CDR1 MDHEN and CDR2 SYDVKM. There are 16 residues in the CDR3. The germline V and J ends were trimmed by 6 bases and 7 bases, with 24 bases remaining between them.

The chain employs TRBV6-5 and TRBJ1-4, with D perhaps TRBD1 (5 bases). The V gene's germline CDR1 is MNHEY and CDR2 SVGAGI. The CDR3 contains 16 residues. V lost 3 bases and J 2 bases, leaving 13 bases between the germline ends. The CDR3: CASSYGWGTTNEKLFF. The CDR3 DNA is TGTGCCAGCAGTTATGGGTGGGGCACCACTAATGAAAAACTGTTTTTT.

V and J are TRBV12-3 or TRBV12-4 and TRBJ1-1, with D hard to call. This CDR3 has 11 amino acids. V was trimmed by 3 bases and J by 7 bases, leaving 6 bases between them. The CDR3 coding sequence is TGTGCCAGCAGTTTGCGGAATGAAGCTTTCTTT. This translates into CASSLRNEAFF.

CDR3 coding DNA: TGTGCCAGCAGCCCGACTACCGGCGGGGGCAATGGCTACACCTTC. Its protein product is CASSPTTGGGNGYTF. V gene TRBV7-9 combines with J gene TRBJ1-2; weak D call: TRBD1 (6 bases). V lost 5 bases and J 6 bases, leaving 19 bases between the germline ends. CDR1 and CDR2 from the germline V gene are SEHNR and FQNEAQ (reference sequence). CDR3 length: 15 residues.

The chain combines TRBV5-6 with TRBJ2-7, with D unclear. The CDR3 length is 12 residues. CDR1 is SGHDT, CDR2 YYEEEE, per germline. V was clipped by 2 bases and J by 5 bases, with 8 bases between them. This chain's CDR3 is CASSFGLDEQYF. Written as DNA, the CDR3 is TGTGCCAGCAGCTTCGGGTTAGACGAGCAGTACTTC.

J is TRBJ2-3 and V is TRBV24-1; 9 nucleotides align to TRBD2. J lost 4 bases, V lost 6 bases, and 4 bases had no gene match. Per the germline V gene, CDR1 is KGHDR and CDR2 is SFDVKD. This CDR3 region has 14 residues. CDR3 DNA: TGTGCCACCAGTAACCCTAGCGGGGCAGATACGCAGTATTTT. Translation gives CATSNPSGADTQYF.

The V call is TRBV7-8, the J call TRBJ1-2; D gene uncertain. Germline V gives CDR1 SGHVS, CDR2 FQNEAQ. Trimming left V 3 bases short and J 4 bases short, with 15 bases between. The CDR3 runs 15 residues. The CDR3 loop is CASSFTRQEPYGYTF. CDR3 coding DNA: TGTGCCAGCAGCTTCACACGTCAGGAACCCTATGGCTACACCTTC. Complete variable domain (other parts from reference TRBV7-8 and TRBJ1-2): GAGVSQSPRYKVAKRGQDVALRCDPISGHVSLFWYQQALGQGPEFLTYFQNEAQLDKSGLPSDRFFAERPEGSVSTLKIQRTQQEDSAVYLCASSFTRQEPYGYTFGSGTRLTVV.

This clone was counted many times. CDR3 DNA sequence: TGTGCCAGCTCACCTAACCCGGGTCCCGGGGAGCTGTTTTTT. Translating it yields CASSPNPGPGELFF. The V and J genes are TRBV18 and TRBJ2-2; D ambiguous. This CDR3 spans 14 amino acids. V dropped 3 bases and J dropped 6 bases, with 11 bases sitting between them. Germline CDR1 is KGHSH and CDR2 is LQKENI.

V is TRBV30 and J is TRBJ1-2; 11 bases match TRBD1. Unmatched junction bases numbered 10, after V lost 0 bases and J lost 4 bases. From germline, CDR1 is GTSNPN and CDR2 SVGIG (reference sequence). This CDR3 has 17 residues. Written as DNA, the CDR3 is TGTGCCTGGAGTGTACCGGGACAGGGGGTTGTTGTCTATGGCTACACCTTC. This translates into CAWSVPGQGVVVYGYTF.

V gene TRBV30 combines with J gene TRBJ1-1; D is undetermined. The CDR3 extends over 13 amino acids. Per the germline V gene, CDR1 is GTSNPN and CDR2 is SVGIG (reference sequence). V was shortened by 0 bases and J by 3 bases, with 8 bases between the two germline ends. CDR3 DNA: TGTGCCTGGAGTGTACGGGGATACACTGAAGCTTTCTTT. Translating it yields CAWSVRGYTEAFF.

This clone was seen only a few times. V is TRBV11-2 and J is TRBJ2-7; D gene ambiguous. This CDR3 region has 14 residues. Germline loops: CDR1 SGHAT, CDR2 FQNNGV. The V gene lost 1 base and the J gene lost 4 bases, with 11 bases spanning the gap. The CDR3 bases are TGTGCCAGCAGCTTAGGGTACGCGGAGTACGAGCAGTACTTC. Its translation: CASSLGYAEYEQYF.

V usage is TRBV18 and J usage is TRBJ2-3; 12 bases match TRBD2. The germline gives CDR1 KGHSH, CDR2 LQKENI. CDR3 size: 16 residues. Unmatched junction bases numbered 11, after V lost 3 bases and J lost 10 bases. Written as DNA, the CDR3 is TGTGCCAGCTCACCCCACCAGGCTAGCGGGGGGGCGTCGCAGTATTTT. This gives the protein CASSPHQASGGASQYF.

The rearrangement joins TRBV18 to TRBJ1-2, with 9 bases identical to TRBD1. The CDR3 has 14 amino acids. The ends lost 5 bases at V and 4 bases at J; junction bases unmatched: 5. Germline V gives CDR1 KGHSH, CDR2 LQKENI. The chain's CDR3 is CASSVSTGGYGYTF. In DNA form, the CDR3 reads TGTGCCAGCTCAGTTTCGACAGGGGGCTATGGCTACACCTTC. The full variable domain, in which reference TRBV18 and TRBJ1-2 provide the parts outside the CDR3, is NAGVMQNPRHLVRRRGQEARLRCSPMKGHSHVYWYRQLPEEGLKFMVYLQKENIIDESGMPKERFSAEFPKEGPSILRIQQVVRGDSAAYFCASSVSTGGYGYTFGSGTRLTVV.

This chain links TRBV6-1 with TRBJ2-1; TRBD2 is a possible D gene (6 bases). CDR1 is MNHNS and CDR2 is SASEGT in the germline V gene. V was shortened by 2 bases and J by 0 bases, with 20 bases between the two germline ends. The CDR3 runs 19 residues. The CDR3 spells CASSETYLGGGLSYNEQFF. The CDR3, as DNA: TGTGCCAGCAGTGAAACCTATTTGGGGGGAGGACTCTCCTACAATGAGCAGTTCTTC.

V gene TRBV9 combines with J gene TRBJ2-7, with D unresolved. CDR1 and CDR2 (germline): SGDLS, YYNGEE. V lost 0 bases to trimming and J lost 3 bases, with 10 bases between them. The length of the CDR3 is 14 residues. CDR3 DNA sequence: TGTGCCAGCAGCGTAGGTACTACGGTCTACGAGCAGTACTTC. It yields the protein CASSVGTTVYEQYF.

This chain uses TRBV19 with TRBJ2-3, with 12 bases aligning to TRBD2. Per the germline V gene, CDR1 is LNHDA and CDR2 is SQIVND (reference sequence). This CDR3 spans 18 amino acids. The ends lost 3 bases at V and 7 bases at J; junction bases unmatched: 14. The CDR3 spells CASSIGLAGGDGLNTQYF. CDR3 sequence (DNA): TGTGCCAGTAGTATCGGGCTAGCGGGGGGGGACGGTTTGAATACGCAGTATTTT.

CDR3 amino acids: CASSLTDSEQFF. The CDR3 DNA reads TGTGCCAGCAGCCTTACCGACTCCGAGCAGTTCTTC. The gene calls are TRBV3-1 (or the pseudogene TRBV3-2) and TRBJ2-1; no reliable D call. V lost 4 bases, J lost 10 bases, and 11 bases lay in between. The germline V gene has CDR1 LGHDT and CDR2 YNNKEL (reference sequence). This CDR3 spans 12 amino acids.

The sample holds one count of this clone. V gene TRBV5-1 combines with J gene TRBJ1-2; 8 nucleotides agree with TRBD1. Germline V gene sequence: CDR1 SGHRS, CDR2 YFSETQ. Trimming took 2 bases from V and 8 from J; bases not matched to a gene: 11. The CDR3 runs 15 residues. The CDR3 nucleotides read TGCGCCAGCAGCTTTTCCGGGACAGGTAACCAAGGCTACACCTTC. Protein product: CASSFSGTGNQGYTF. The full variable domain, with the rest looked up from reference TRBV5-1 and TRBJ1-2, is KAGVTQTPRYLIKTRGQQVTLSCSPISGHRSVSWYQQTPGQGLQFLFEYFSETQRNKGNFPGRFSGRQFSNSRSEMNVSTLELGDSALYLCASSFSGTGNQGYTFGSGTRLTVV.

V is TRBV29-1 and J is TRBJ1-2; 8 bases are shared with TRBD1. CDR1 SQVTM and CDR2 ANQGSEA come from the germline V gene. The CDR3 extends over 12 amino acids. V was pared by 6 bases and J by 6 bases, with 6 bases of the junction left unmatched. The chain's CDR3 is CSVRKGQDGYTF. CDR3 coding DNA: TGCAGCGTCCGGAAGGGACAGGATGGCTACACCTTC.

The chain links TRBV24-1 to TRBJ1-6; the match to TRBD1 covers 7 bases. The CDR3 length is 16 residues. Germline V lookup: CDR1 KGHDR, CDR2 SFDVKD. V gave up 3 bases and J gave up 5 bases; unmatched junction bases: 6. CDR3 sequence (DNA): TGTGCCACCAGTGATCCGGACAGGCATAATAATTCACCCCTCCACTTT. Amino acid sequence: CATSDPDRHNNSPLHF.

V usage is TRBV28 and J usage is TRBJ2-7; 7 bases agree with TRBD1. The CDR3 is 16 residues long. V lost 2 bases and J lost 0; bases outside the gene matches: 7. CDR1 is MDHEN, CDR2 SYDVKM, per germline. The CDR3 bases are TGTGCCAGCAGTTTACCCGGACAGGCCAGCTCCTACGAGCAGTACTTC. It is translated as CASSLPGQASSYEQYF.

CDR3 nucleotide sequence: TGTGCCAGCAGCCTCCAAAGCCTTCCCGGTAATACGCAGTATTTT. Protein: CASSLQSLPGNTQYF. The genes are TRBV3-1 (or the pseudogene TRBV3-2) and TRBJ2-3; no reliable D call. The germline CDR1 and CDR2 sequences are LGHDT and YNNKEL (reference sequence). The CDR3 is 15 amino acids. The V end was cut by 4 bases, the J end by 7 bases, with 18 bases between.

This chain uses TRBV20-1 with TRBJ2-3; 13 bases line up with TRBD2. This CDR3 has 16 amino acids. The V and J ends lost 3 bases and 2 bases, in that order; junction bases with no gene match: 5. Germline V gene lookup returns CDR1 DFQATT and CDR2 SNEGSKA (reference sequence). The CDR3 DNA reads TGCAGTGCTAGTTCCGGACTAGCGGGGGCCACAGATACGCAGTATTTT. Translating gives CSASSGLAGATDTQYF.

The V gene is TRBV10-3, the J gene TRBJ1-5; 8 nucleotides agree with TRBD1. CDR1 is ENHRY and CDR2 is SYGVKD in the germline V gene. Germline trimming cut 5 bases from V and 4 bases from J; bases unmatched to any gene: 7. The CDR3 sequence is 15 residues long. CDR3 sequence (DNA): TGTGCCATCAGTAAGAGCGGGACAGGAAATCAGCCCCAGCATTTT. Protein: CAISKSGTGNQPQHF.

This chain connects TRBV5-1 to TRBJ2-2; 7 bases match TRBD2. Losses at the gene ends were 0 bases for V and 0 bases for J; bases not matched to a gene: 8. Per the germline V gene, CDR1 is SGHRS and CDR2 is YFSETQ. CDR3 size: 18 residues. Here the CDR3 DNA reads TGCGCCAGCAGCTTGGTAGGGAGCGGGGCCGCGAACACCGGGGAGCTGTTTTTT. Its protein product is CASSLVGSGAANTGELFF.

The chain links TRBV12-5 to TRBJ1-5; a possible D gene is TRBD1 (6 bases). This CDR3 has 15 amino acids. The germline gives CDR1 LGHNT, CDR2 FRNRAP. Trimming stripped 2 bases from V and 5 bases from J, with 13 bases between. This chain's CDR3 is CASGLQTGRDQPQHF. Here the CDR3 DNA reads TGTGCTAGTGGTTTGCAAACAGGGAGGGATCAGCCCCAGCATTTT.

V and J are TRBV5-6 and TRBJ1-5; 7 nucleotides match TRBD1. With V trimmed by 7 bases and J by 2 bases, 12 bases remained unmatched. Germline loops: CDR1 SGHDT, CDR2 YYEEEE. CDR3 length: 16 residues. CDR3 nucleotide sequence: TGTGCCAGCGCGTCAGCAGCAGGACAGGGCAATCAGCCCCAGCATTTT. Translated, it gives CASASAAGQGNQPQHF.

The chain combines TRBV29-1 with TRBJ2-7, with D unresolved. The V end was cut by 3 bases, the J end by 1 base, with 4 bases between. Germline V gene sequence: CDR1 SQVTM, CDR2 ANQGSEA. This CDR3 has 11 residues. This CDR3 is CSVETSYEQYF. For the CDR3, the DNA is TGCAGCGTTGAGACATCCTACGAGCAGTACTTC.